These 20 T cell receptor beta chains share one sample of origin, sequenced in a study of shared clonotypes between healthy human individuals. This table comes from immunoSEQ multiplex PCR, and its TCRdb copy is limited to in-frame clones, with some not included. The sample lists millions of clones, roughly 91% occurring once. The naive CD8 population came from CD45RO-negative cells selected for CCR7, without terminally differentiated effector memory CD45RA+ cells. Material for sequencing was naive CD8+ T cells from PBMCs. These receptor sequences come from a man aged 18-30 years in good health. Some clones in this sample may be carry-over from other donors' samples.

The chain carries TRBV28 and TRBJ2-5; D might be TRBD2 (5 bases). Germline V lookup: CDR1 MDHEN, CDR2 SYDVKM. The CDR3 length is 14 residues. V was clipped by 4 bases and J by 4 bases, with 13 bases between them. The CDR3 DNA is TGTGCCAGCAGTTCAATGTTTGGGAGAGAGACCCAGTACTTC. Residues: CASSSMFGRETQYF.

On this clone: Other DNA sequences in this specimen translate into the identical CDR3. The rearrangement joins TRBV19 to TRBJ2-1; TRBD1 might be the D (5 bases). The ends were cut back, 3 bases at V and 4 bases at J, with 7 bases in the middle. Germline assignment: CDR1 LNHDA and CDR2 SQIVND (reference sequence). The CDR3 is made up of 13 amino acids. The chain's CDR3 is CASSIPGYNEQFF. The CDR3 DNA is TGTGCCAGTAGTATCCCAGGGTACAATGAGCAGTTCTTC.

This rearrangement joins TRBV27 to TRBJ2-6; 7 nucleotides agree with TRBD2. Germline V gene sequence: CDR1 MNHEY, CDR2 SMNVEV (reference sequence). V shed 2 bases and J 4 bases; nucleotides not matched to a gene: 8. The CDR3 has 17 residues. The CDR3 DNA is TGTGCCAGCAGTTTACTAGCGGTGGTCTCGGGGGCCAACGTCCTGACTTTC. This gives the protein CASSLLAVVSGANVLTF. The variable domain in full, with the rest retrieved from reference TRBV27 and TRBJ2-6, is EAQVTQNPRYLITVTGKKLTVTCSQNMNHEYMSWYRQDPGLGLRQIYYSMNVEVTDKGDVPEGYKVSRKEKRNFPLILESPSPNQTSLYFCASSLLAVVSGANVLTFGAGSRLTVL.

This chain connects TRBV5-1 to TRBJ2-1; D is ambiguous. Germline CDR1 reads SGHRS; CDR2 reads YFSETQ. Trimming stripped 5 bases from V and 8 bases from J, with 17 bases between. The CDR3 runs to 14 residues. The CDR3 loop is CASSWTFSVDEQFF. CDR3 bases: TGCGCCAGCAGTTGGACCTTTTCGGTGGATGAGCAGTTCTTC.

The CDR3 sequence is CASSQDEVGQGVIYEQYF. The CDR3 DNA reads TGCGCCAGCAGCCAAGATGAGGTCGGACAGGGAGTGATCTACGAGCAGTACTTC. The chain carries TRBV4-3 and TRBJ2-7; 8 bases fit TRBD1. The CDR3 has 18 residues. CDR1 LGHNA and CDR2 YSLEER come from the germline V gene. V gave up 0 bases and J gave up 3 bases; unmatched junction bases: 13.

The CDR3 region has the DNA TGTGCCAGCAGCTTAGCTCGCTATGAGCAGTTCTTC. Amino acid sequence: CASSLARYEQFF. The V gene is TRBV11-2, the J gene TRBJ2-1, with no clear D. The CDR3 contains 12 residues. V was trimmed by 1 base and J by 8 bases, leaving 6 bases between them. Per germline, CDR1 SGHAT and CDR2 FQNNGV. The full variable domain, its missing parts supplied by reference TRBV11-2 and TRBJ2-1, is EAGVAQSPRYKIIEKRQSVAFWCNPISGHATLYWYQQILGQGPKLLIQFQNNGVVDDSQLPKDRFSAERLKGVDSTLKIQPAKLEDSAVYLCASSLARYEQFFGPGTRLTVL.

This sequence joins TRBV14 and TRBJ2-7; the D is unclear. The CDR3 contains 12 residues. Trimming removed 4 bases at V and 4 bases at J, with 8 bases between. Germline V gives CDR1 SGHDN, CDR2 FVKESK. Here the CDR3 reads CASSPLGYEQYF. The DNA for the CDR3 is TGTGCCAGCAGCCCCCTCGGGTACGAGCAGTACTTC. The variable domain in full, with the rest retrieved from reference TRBV14 and TRBJ2-7, is EAGVTQFPSHSVIEKGQTVTLRCDPISGHDNLYWYRRVMGKEIKFLLHFVKESKQDESGMPNNRFLAERTGGTYSTLKVQPAELEDSGVYFCASSPLGYEQYFGPGTRLTVT.

The chain is built from TRBV27 and TRBJ1-1, with TRBD1 matching over 7 bases. CDR1 is MNHEY, CDR2 SMNVEV, per germline (reference sequence). The V gene end was trimmed by 6 bases and the J gene end by 6 bases; junction bases not matched to a gene: 7. CDR3 length: 13 residues. The chain's CDR3 is CASSTGETPEAFF. The CDR3 DNA follows: TGTGCCAGCAGCACAGGGGAAACACCTGAAGCTTTCTTT.

This chain links TRBV4-3 with TRBJ2-2, with 11 bases matching TRBD1. V dropped 0 bases and J dropped 10; count of bases not matched to a gene: 13. Germline CDR1 LGHNA, CDR2 YSLEER. CDR3 length: 18 residues. CDR3 residues: CASSQERSDRGQFLELFF. In nucleotides, the CDR3 is TGCGCCAGCAGCCAAGAACGATCGGACAGGGGGCAGTTCCTGGAGCTGTTTTTT.

The chain has TRBV4-1 and TRBJ1-2; perhaps TRBD1 as D (5 bases). Trimming stripped 1 base from V and 10 bases from J, with 19 bases between. CDR3 length: 15 amino acids. Per the germline V gene, CDR1 is MGHRA and CDR2 is YSYEKL. DNA of the CDR3: TGCGCCAGCAGCCAAGGGGCCGGGCCGGGGGGTGACTACACCTTC. Protein: CASSQGAGPGGDYTF.

The gene calls are TRBV6-5 and TRBJ1-2; 7 bases are shared with TRBD1. CDR1 is MNHEY and CDR2 is SVGAGI in the germline V gene. The CDR3 loop spans 13 amino acids. J lost 4 bases, V lost 6 bases, and 5 bases had no gene match. Here the CDR3 reads CASSQDRSYGYTF. CDR3 sequence (DNA): TGTGCCAGCAGCCAGGACAGGAGCTATGGCTACACCTTC.

The chain joins TRBV7-9 to TRBJ2-1, with 7 bases identical to TRBD1. The CDR3 length is 13 residues. Germline CDR1 SEHNR, CDR2 FQNEAQ (reference sequence). V dropped 1 base and J dropped 10; count of bases not matched to a gene: 4. CDR3 sequence reads: CASSLEGAQEQFF. The CDR3 DNA reads TGTGCCAGCAGCTTAGAGGGGGCACAGGAGCAGTTCTTC.

This chain uses TRBV5-6 with TRBJ2-5, with D perhaps TRBD2 (5 bases). Trimming removed 0 bases from V and 5 bases from J, with 14 bases in between. Germline V gene lookup returns CDR1 SGHDT and CDR2 YYEEEE. This CDR3 is 15 amino acids long. The CDR3 DNA reads TGTGCCAGCAGCTTGGGGGTAGCGTCGTGGGAGACCCAGTACTTC. Amino acid sequence: CASSLGVASWETQYF.

V usage is TRBV6-5 and J usage is TRBJ2-1, with 8 positions matching TRBD1. The CDR3 has 14 residues. Trimming removed 4 bases from V and 3 bases from J; junction bases left unmatched: 2. Per the germline V gene, CDR1 is MNHEY and CDR2 is SVGAGI. CDR3 amino acids: CASSWTGFYNEQFF. CDR3 nucleotide sequence: TGTGCCAGCAGTTGGACAGGGTTCTACAATGAGCAGTTCTTC.

The V call is TRBV11-2, the J call TRBJ2-3, with D tentatively TRBD2 (6 bases). This CDR3 has 15 amino acids. Per the germline V gene, CDR1 is SGHAT and CDR2 is FQNNGV. V lost 8 bases to trimming and J lost 4 bases, with 19 bases between them. CDR3 DNA sequence: TGTGCCAGCCTCCCGTTTGGTAGCGGTTCAGATACGCAGTATTTT. Translated: CASLPFGSGSDTQYF.

The rearrangement links TRBV7-6 to TRBJ1-1; TRBD1 aligns across 9 bases. CDR3 length equals 12 residues. In germline, CDR1 is SGHVS, CDR2 FNYEAQ. V shed 5 bases and J 8 bases; nucleotides not matched to a gene: 3. The CDR3 is CASSAGQGEAFF. The CDR3 DNA is TGTGCCAGCAGCGCCGGACAGGGGGAAGCTTTCTTT.

The V call is TRBV29-1, the J call TRBJ2-5; D possibly corresponds to TRBD1 (5 bases). The CDR3 has 14 amino acids. Trimming shortened V by 5 bases and J by 5 bases, and 18 bases separated the two germline ends. The germline V gene has CDR1 SQVTM and CDR2 ANQGSEA. The CDR3 DNA sequence: TGCAGCGTTAGACGGGCAGGGCGTTGGGAGACCCAGTACTTC. The encoded protein is CSVRRAGRWETQYF.

This clone occurred a few times. This chain connects TRBV28 to TRBJ2-4; TRBD1 matches 10 bases. Germline CDR1 and CDR2: MDHEN and SYDVKM. Trimming at V came to 6 bases and at J to 6 bases, leaving 11 bases not matched to a gene. The CDR3 is 16 amino acids. CDR3 loop: CASSAGTGAGGNIQYF. The CDR3 DNA reads TGTGCCAGCAGCGCCGGGACAGGGGCAGGTGGAAACATTCAGTACTTC.

This chain uses TRBV5-1 with TRBJ2-2; D ambiguous. V lost 2 bases to trimming and J lost 7 bases, with 21 bases between them. The germline V gene encodes CDR1 SGHRS and CDR2 YFSETQ. This CDR3 comprises 17 residues. CDR3 in DNA: TGCGCCAGCAGCTTTGACCGGGCCGTAGGTCGAGGCGGGGAGCTGTTTTTT. Translated, it gives CASSFDRAVGRGGELFF.

Only one count was recorded for this clone. The chain recombines TRBV5-5 with TRBJ1-5; 8 bases map to TRBD1. The CDR3 sequence is 16 residues long. Germline assignment: CDR1 SGHKS and CDR2 YYEKEE (reference sequence). V lost 1 base and J lost 7; bases outside the gene matches: 10. CDR3 DNA: TGTGCCAGCAGCTTGACGGCGAGGGACAGGTACCAGCCCCAGCATTTT. It encodes CASSLTARDRYQPQHF. The full variable domain, rest sourced from reference TRBV5-5 and TRBJ1-5, is DAGVTQSPTHLIKTRGQQVTLRCSPISGHKSVSWYQQVLGQGPQFIFQYYEKEERGRGNFPDRFSARQFPNYSSELNVNALLLGDSALYLCASSLTARDRYQPQHFGDGTRLSIL.